The source of this T cell receptor (beta chain) is a study of shared clonotypes between healthy human individuals. This CDR3 contains 17 residues. CDR1 and CDR2 from the germline V gene are SGHTA and FQGNSA. V shed 4 bases, J shed 1 base, and the junction held 10 bases outside the gene matches. Assay: immunoSEQ multiplex PCR; the TCRdb copy retains only in-frame clones and omits some. The table has some 580,000 clones, 95% to 98% seen once. CD45RO-negative cells were positively selected for CCR7, leaving out terminally differentiated effector memory CD45RA+ cells. The chain recombines TRBV7-2 with TRBJ2-7, with 10 bases aligning to TRBD2. Sequenced: naive CD8+ T cells sorted from blood. The origin of this receptor is a man aged 25 to 40 in good health. Here the CDR3 reads CASSSPPGLAPSYEQYF. DNA of the CDR3: TGTGCCAGCAGCTCCCCACCGGGACTAGCGCCTTCCTACGAGCAGTACTTC.